This TCR beta chain was recovered during a study of Ad26.COV2.S vaccination and SARS-CoV-2 variants. TCRdb's table, derived via immunoSEQ multiplex PCR, lists solely in-frame clones and lacks some. The sample lists fewer than 100,000 clones; approximately 77% were seen once. Study-wide findings and caveats: Compared with placebo recipients, vaccine recipients had higher spike-specific TCR breadth. Total T cell responses may have been underestimated by the TCR breadth and depth analyses. Similar non-spike TCR breadth was seen in vaccine and placebo recipients. After vaccination, reports described spike-specific CD8+ and CD4+ T cell responses as showing substantial breadth.

Comment on this clone: The antigen remains unidentified.

Trimming removed 2 bases from V and 2 bases from J, with 7 bases in between. CDR3 length equals 13 residues. Germline CDR1 is SGHRS and CDR2 is YFSETQ. This receptor was taken from a human donor who had recovered from COVID-19. The chain recombines TRBV5-1 with TRBJ1-2, with D unresolved. The sequencing here drew on peripheral blood, taken after recovery from COVID-19. The CDR3 loop is CASSLDGNYGYTF. CDR3 coding DNA: TGCGCCAGCAGCTTAGACGGGAACTATGGCTACACCTTC.